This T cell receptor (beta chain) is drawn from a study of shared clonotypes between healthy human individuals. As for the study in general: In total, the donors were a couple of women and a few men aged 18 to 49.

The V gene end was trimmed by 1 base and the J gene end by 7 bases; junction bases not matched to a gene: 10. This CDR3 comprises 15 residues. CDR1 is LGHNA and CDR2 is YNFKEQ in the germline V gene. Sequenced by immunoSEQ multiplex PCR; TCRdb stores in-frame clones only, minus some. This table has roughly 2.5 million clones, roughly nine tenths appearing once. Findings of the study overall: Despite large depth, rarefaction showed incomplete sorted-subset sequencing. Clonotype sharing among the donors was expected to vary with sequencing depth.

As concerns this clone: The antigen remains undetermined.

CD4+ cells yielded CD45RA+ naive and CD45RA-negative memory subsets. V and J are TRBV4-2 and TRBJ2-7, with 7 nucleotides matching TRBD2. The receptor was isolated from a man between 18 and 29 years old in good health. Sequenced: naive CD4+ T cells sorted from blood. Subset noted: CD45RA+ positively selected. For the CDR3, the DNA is TGTGCCAGCAGCCAAGGGCGGGAGTCACGAAGGGAGCAGTACTTC. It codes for CASSQGRESRREQYF.